This T cell receptor beta chain was recorded in a study of shared clonotypes between healthy human individuals. Germline loops: CDR1 SGHDT, CDR2 YYEEEE. The CDR3 has 17 residues. J was trimmed by 5 bases and V by 0 bases; bases with no gene match: 12. TCRdb's table, derived via immunoSEQ multiplex PCR, lists solely in-frame clones and lacks some. The sample carries 700,000 to 950,000 clones, around 96% recorded once. Only CD45RO-negative cells positively selected for CCR7 counted as naive CD8 cells, so terminally differentiated effector memory CD45RA+ cells were excluded. This sequence was found in a man younger than 40 in good health. Source material: naive CD8+ T cells sorted from blood. V gene TRBV5-6 combines with J gene TRBJ2-5; the match to TRBD2 covers 8 bases. Here the CDR3 DNA reads TGTGCCAGCAGCTTGGCCCACAGAGAGACTAGCGCTGAGACCCAGTACTTC. Translation gives CASSLAHRETSAETQYF.